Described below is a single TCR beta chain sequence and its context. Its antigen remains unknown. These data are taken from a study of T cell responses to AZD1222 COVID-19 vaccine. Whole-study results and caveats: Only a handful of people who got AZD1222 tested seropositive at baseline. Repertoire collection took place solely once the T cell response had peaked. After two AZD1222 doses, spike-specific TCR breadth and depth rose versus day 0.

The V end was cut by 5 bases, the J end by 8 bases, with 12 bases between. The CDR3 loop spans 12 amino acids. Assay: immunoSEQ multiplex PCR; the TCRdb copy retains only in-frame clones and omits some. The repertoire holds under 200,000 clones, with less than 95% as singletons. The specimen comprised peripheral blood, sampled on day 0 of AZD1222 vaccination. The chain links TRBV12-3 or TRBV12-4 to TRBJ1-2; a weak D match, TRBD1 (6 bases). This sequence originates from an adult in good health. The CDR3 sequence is CASSRTGYGYTF. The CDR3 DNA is TGTGCCAGCAGTCGCACAGGGTACGGCTACACCTTC.